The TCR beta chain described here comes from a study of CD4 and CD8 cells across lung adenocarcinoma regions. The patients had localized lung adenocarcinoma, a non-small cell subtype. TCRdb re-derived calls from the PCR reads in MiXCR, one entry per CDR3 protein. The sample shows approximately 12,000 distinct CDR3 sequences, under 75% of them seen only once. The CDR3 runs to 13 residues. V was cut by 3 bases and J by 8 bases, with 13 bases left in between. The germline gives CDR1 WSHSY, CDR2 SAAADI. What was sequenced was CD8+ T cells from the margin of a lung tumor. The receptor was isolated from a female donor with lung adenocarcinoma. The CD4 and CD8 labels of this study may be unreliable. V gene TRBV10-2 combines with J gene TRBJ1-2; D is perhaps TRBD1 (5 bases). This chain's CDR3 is CASSDPGGNGYTF. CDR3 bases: TGCGCCAGCAGTGACCCGGGGGGTAACGGCTACACCTTC.